The clone carrying this T cell receptor (beta chain) was counted a few times. These data originate in a study of response to subunit inactivated influenza vaccine. With 3 bases clipped from V and 2 bases from J, the junction kept 11 bases outside the gene matches. Per germline, CDR1 SGHVS and CDR2 FNYEAQ. The CDR3 consists of 17 residues. TCRdb processed the RT-PCR reads anew with MiXCR; each CDR3 protein has one entry. The sample has almost 600,000 distinct CDR3 sequences; roughly 15% are singletons. This sample comprised PBMCs from blood, obtained 11 to 12 days after vaccination. This sequence joins TRBV7-6 and TRBJ2-7; 9 nucleotides match TRBD2. The clonotype was recovered from a man aged 50 to 59 who received an inactivated influenza vaccine. CDR3 protein: CASSLGTPSGIAYEQYF. The CDR3 nucleotides read TGTGCCAGCAGCTTGGGGACGCCTAGCGGGATCGCCTACGAGCAGTACTTC.